This TCR beta chain comes out of a study of blood T cell repertoires in COVID-19. Overall study: The samples span acute and convalescent COVID-19 from the United States, Italy and Spain.

The CDR3 runs to 16 residues. From germline, CDR1 is SGHVS and CDR2 FNYEAQ. With V trimmed by 6 bases and J by 1 base, 7 bases remained unmatched. This study enrolled people aged roughly 18 to 89 from 20 to 25 US geographic areas. Cohort assignment relied on participant-reported clinical history. Repertoires were generated with immunoSEQ multiplex PCR, while TCRdb's copy carries only in-frame clones and drops some. The repertoire holds some 250,000 clones, with approximately 91% as singletons. Sequenced input: PBMCs or T cells enriched from blood (not recorded which). The genes are TRBV7-6 and TRBJ2-2; 8 bases fit TRBD1. The receptor's source is a woman in her thirties or forties with acute COVID-19. The CDR3 spells CASSPRQGKNTGELFF. The DNA of the CDR3 is TGTGCCAGCAGTCCACGACAGGGGAAGAACACCGGGGAGCTGTTTTTT.